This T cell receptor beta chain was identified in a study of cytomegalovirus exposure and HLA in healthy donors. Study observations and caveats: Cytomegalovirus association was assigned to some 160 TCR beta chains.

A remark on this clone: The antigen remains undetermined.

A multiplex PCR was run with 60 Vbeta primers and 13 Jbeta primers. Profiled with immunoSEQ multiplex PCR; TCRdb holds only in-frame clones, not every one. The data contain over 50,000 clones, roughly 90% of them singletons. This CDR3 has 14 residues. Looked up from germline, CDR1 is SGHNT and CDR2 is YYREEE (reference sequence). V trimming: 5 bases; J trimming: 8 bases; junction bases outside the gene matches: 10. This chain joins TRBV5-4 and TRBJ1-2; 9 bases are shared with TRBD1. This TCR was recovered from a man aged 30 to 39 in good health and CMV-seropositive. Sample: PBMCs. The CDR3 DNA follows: TGTGCCAGCAGTCCTTCCGGGACAGGGCGGGGCTACACCTTC. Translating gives CASSPSGTGRGYTF.